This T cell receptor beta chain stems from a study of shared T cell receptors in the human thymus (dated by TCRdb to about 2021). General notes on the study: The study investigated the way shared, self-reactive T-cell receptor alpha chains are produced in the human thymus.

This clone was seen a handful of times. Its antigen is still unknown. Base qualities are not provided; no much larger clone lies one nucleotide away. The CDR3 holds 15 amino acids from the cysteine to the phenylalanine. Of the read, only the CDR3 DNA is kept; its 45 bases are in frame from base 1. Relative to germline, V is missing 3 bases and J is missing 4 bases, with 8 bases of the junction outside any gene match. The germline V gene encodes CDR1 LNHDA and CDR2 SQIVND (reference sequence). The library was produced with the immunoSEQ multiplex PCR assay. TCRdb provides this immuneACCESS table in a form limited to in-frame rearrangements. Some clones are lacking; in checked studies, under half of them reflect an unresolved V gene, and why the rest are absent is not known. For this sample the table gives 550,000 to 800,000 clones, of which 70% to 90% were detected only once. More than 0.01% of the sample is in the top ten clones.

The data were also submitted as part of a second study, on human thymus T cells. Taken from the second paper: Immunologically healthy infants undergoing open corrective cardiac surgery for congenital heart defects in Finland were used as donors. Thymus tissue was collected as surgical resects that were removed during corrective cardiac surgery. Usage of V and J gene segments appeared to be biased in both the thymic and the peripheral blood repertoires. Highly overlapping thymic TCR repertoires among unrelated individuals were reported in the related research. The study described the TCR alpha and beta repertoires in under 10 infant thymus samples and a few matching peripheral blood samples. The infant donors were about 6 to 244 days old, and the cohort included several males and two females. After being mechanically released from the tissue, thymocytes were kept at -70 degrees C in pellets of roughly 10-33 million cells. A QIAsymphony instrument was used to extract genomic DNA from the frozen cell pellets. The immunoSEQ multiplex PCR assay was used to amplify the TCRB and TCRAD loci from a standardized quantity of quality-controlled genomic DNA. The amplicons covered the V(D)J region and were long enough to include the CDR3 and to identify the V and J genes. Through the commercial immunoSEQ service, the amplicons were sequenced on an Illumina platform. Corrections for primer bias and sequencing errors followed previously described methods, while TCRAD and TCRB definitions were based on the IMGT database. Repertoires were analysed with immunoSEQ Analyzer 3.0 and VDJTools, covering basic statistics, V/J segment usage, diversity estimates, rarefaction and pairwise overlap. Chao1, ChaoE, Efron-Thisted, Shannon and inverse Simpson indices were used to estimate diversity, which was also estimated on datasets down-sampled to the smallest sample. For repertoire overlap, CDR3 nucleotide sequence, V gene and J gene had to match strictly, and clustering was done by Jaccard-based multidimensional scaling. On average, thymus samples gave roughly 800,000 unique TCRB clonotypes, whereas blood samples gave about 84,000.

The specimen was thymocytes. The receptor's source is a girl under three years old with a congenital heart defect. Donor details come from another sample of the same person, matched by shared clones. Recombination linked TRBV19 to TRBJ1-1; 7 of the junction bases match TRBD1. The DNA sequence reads TGTGCCAGTAGTATCAGGCGGGCAGGGGGCACTGAAGCTTTCTTT. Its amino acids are CASSIRRAGGTEAFF.